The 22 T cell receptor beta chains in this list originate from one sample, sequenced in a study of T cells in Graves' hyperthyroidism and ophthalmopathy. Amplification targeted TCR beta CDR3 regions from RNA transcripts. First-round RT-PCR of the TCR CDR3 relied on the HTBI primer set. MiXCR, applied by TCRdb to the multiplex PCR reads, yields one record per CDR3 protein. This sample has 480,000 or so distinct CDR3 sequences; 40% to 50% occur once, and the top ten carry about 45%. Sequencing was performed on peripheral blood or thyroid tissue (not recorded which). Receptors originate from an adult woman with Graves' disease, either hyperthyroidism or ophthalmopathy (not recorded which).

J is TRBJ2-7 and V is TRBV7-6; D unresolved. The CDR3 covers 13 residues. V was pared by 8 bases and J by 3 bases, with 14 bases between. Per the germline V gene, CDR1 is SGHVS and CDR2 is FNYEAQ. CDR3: CASEGSSSYEQYF. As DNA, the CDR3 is TGTGCCAGCGAAGGGTCCAGTAGCTACGAGCAGTACTTC.

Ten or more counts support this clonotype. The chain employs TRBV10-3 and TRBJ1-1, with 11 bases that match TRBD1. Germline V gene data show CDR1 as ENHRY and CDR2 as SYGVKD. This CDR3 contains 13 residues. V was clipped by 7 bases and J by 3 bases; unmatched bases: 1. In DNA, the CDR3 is TGTGCCATCATGGGACAGGGGGACACTGAAGCTTTCTTT. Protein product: CAIMGQGDTEAFF.

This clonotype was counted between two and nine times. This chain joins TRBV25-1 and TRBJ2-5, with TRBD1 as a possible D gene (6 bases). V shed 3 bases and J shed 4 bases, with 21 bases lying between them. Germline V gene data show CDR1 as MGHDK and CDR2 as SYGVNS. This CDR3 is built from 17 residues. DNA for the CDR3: TGTGCCAGCAGTGACGGACGCCGGGACAAGGTGGGAGAGACCCAGTACTTC. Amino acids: CASSDGRRDKVGETQYF.

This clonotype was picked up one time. CDR3 nucleotides: TGTGCCAGTAGTACCGACCCAATGTTTGGCTACACCTTC. This encodes CASSTDPMFGYTF. V usage is TRBV12-3 or TRBV12-4 and J usage is TRBJ1-2, with unresolved D. V was shortened by 9 bases and J by 7 bases, with 18 bases between the two germline ends. The CDR3 is 13 amino acids.

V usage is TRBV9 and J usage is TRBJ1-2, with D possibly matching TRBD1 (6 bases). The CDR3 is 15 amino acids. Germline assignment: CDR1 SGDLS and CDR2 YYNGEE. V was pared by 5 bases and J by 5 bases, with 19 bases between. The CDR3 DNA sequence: TGTGCCAGCAGTCCCGGCGGGGGGCGCATTTATGGCTACACCTTC. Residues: CASSPGGGRIYGYTF.

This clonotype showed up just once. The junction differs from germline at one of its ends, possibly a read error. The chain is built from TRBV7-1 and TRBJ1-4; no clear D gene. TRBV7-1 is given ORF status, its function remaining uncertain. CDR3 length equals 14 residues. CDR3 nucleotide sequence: TGTGCCAGCCGCTCTTGGGGTGGTAATGAAAAACTGTTTTTT. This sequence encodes CASRSWGGNEKLFF.

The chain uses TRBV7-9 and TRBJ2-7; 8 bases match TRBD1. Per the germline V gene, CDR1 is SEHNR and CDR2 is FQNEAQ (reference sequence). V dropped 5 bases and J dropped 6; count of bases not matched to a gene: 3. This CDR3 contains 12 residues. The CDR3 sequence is CASSNTGGEQYF. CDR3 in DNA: TGTGCCAGCAGCAACACAGGGGGCGAGCAGTACTTC.

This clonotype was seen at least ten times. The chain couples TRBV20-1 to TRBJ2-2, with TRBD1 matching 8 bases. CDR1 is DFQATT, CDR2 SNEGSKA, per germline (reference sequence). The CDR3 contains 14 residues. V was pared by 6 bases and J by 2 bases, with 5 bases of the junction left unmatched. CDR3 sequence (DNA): TGCAGTGCCTACGGACAGGGAAACACCGGGGAGCTGTTTTTT. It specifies CSAYGQGNTGELFF.

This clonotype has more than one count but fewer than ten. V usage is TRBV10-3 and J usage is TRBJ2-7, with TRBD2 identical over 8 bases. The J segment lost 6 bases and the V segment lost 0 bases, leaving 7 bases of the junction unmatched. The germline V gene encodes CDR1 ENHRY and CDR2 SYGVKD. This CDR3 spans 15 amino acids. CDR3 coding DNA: TGTGCCATCAGTGAGTCTGGGGTAGCGGGACGCGAGCAGTACTTC. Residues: CAISESGVAGREQYF.

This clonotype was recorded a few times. In DNA, the CDR3 is TGTGCCAGCAGTCTAGAACGAGGAGGCGAAAAACTGTTTTTT. Its translation is CASSLERGGEKLFF. The chain has TRBV13 and TRBJ1-4; D is uncertain. The CDR3 covers 14 residues. CDR1 is PRHDT and CDR2 is FYEKMQ in the germline V gene (reference sequence). Trimming took off 6 bases at V and 8 bases at J, with 16 bases between the two ends.

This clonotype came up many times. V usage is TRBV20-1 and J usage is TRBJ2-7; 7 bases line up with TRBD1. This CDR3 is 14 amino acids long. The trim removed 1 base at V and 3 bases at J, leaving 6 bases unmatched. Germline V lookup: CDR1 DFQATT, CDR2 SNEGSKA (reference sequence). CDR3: CSARGQGPHYEQYF. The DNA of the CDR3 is TGCAGTGCTAGAGGACAGGGCCCTCACTACGAGCAGTACTTC.

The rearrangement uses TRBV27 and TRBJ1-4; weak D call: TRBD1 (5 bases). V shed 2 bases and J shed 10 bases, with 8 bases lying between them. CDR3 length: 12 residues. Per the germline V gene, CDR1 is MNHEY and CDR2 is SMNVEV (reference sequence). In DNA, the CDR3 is TGTGCCAGCAGTTTAGTTCAGGGAAAACTGTTTTTT. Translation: CASSLVQGKLFF.

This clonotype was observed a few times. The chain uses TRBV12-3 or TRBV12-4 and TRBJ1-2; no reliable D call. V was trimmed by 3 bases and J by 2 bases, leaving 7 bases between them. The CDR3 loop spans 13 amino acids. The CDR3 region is CASSLPANYGYTF. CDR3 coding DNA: TGTGCCAGCAGTTTGCCGGCGAACTATGGCTACACCTTC.

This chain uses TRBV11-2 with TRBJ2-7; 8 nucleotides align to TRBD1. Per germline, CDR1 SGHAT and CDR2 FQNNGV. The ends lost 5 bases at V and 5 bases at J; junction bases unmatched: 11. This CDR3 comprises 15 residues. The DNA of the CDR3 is TGTGCCAGCAGCCGAGGGACAGGAAACTATGACGAGCAGTACTTC. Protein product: CASSRGTGNYDEQYF.

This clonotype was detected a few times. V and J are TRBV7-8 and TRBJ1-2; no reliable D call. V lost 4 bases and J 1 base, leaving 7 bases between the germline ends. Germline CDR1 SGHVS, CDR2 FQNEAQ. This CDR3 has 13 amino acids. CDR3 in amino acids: CASSSTRNYGYTF. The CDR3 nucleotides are TGTGCCAGCAGCTCGACACGTAACTATGGCTACACCTTC.

In DNA form, the CDR3 reads TGTGCCAGCAGTGAGTTCTGGGGGAACACTGAAGCTTTCTTT. It encodes CASSEFWGNTEAFF. The J gene is TRBJ1-1, the V gene TRBV25-1; D is undetermined. The CDR3 runs 14 residues. The germline gives CDR1 MGHDK, CDR2 SYGVNS. V shed 3 bases and J shed 1 base, with 9 bases lying between them.

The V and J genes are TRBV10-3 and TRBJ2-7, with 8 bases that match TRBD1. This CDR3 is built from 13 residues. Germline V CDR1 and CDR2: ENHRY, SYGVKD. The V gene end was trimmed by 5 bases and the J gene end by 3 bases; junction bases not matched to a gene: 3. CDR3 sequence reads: CAISRQGIYEQYF. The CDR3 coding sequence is TGTGCCATCAGTCGACAGGGGATCTACGAGCAGTACTTC.

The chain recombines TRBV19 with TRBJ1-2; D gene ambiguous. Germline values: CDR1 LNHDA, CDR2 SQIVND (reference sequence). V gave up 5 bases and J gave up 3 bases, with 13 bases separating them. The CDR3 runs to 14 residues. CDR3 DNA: TGTGCCAGTAGTGGGAGCTCGGCGGACTATGGCTACACCTTC. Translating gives CASSGSSADYGYTF.

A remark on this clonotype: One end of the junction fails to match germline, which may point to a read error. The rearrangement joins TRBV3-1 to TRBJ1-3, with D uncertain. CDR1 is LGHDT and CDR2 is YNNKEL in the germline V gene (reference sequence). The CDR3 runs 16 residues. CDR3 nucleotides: TGTGCCAGCAGTCAAGGTTCCAGGTTGATAGGAAACACCATATATTTT. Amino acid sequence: CASSQGSRLIGNTIYF.

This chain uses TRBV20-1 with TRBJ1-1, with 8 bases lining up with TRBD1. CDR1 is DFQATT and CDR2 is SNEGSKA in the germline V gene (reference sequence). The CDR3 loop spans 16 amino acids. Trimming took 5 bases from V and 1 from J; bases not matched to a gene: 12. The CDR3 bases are TGCAGTGCTCGGACGGTCGGGACAGGCCCGAACACTGAAGCTTTCTTT. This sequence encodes CSARTVGTGPNTEAFF.

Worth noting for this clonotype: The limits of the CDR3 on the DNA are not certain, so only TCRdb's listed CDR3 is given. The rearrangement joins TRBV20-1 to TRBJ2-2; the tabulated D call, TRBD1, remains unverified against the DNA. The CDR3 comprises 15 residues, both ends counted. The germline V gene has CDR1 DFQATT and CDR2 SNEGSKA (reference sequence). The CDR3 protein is CSATWGTGNTGELSW.

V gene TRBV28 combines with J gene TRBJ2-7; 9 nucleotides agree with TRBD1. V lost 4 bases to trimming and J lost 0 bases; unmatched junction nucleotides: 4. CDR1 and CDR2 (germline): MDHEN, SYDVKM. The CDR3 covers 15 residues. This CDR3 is CASSSDRGSSYEQYF. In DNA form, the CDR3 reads TGTGCCAGCAGTTCGGACAGGGGTAGCTCCTACGAGCAGTACTTC.